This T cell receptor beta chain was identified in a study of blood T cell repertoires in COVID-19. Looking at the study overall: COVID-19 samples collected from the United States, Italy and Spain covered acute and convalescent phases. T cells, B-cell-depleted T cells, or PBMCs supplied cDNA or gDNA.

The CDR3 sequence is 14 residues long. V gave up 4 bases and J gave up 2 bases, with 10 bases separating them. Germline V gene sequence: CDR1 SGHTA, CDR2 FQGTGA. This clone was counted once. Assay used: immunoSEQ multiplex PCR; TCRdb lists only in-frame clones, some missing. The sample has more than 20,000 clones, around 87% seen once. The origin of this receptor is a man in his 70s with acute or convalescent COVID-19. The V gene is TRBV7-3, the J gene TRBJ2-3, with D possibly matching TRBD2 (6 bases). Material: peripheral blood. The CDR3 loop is CASSSGLSTDTQYF. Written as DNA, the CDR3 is TGTGCCAGCAGCTCGGGACTCTCCACAGATACGCAGTATTTT.